The sample holds many counts of the clone carrying this T cell receptor beta chain. Its target is not known. Germline-derived CDR1 and CDR2 are SGHRS and YFSETQ. CDR3 length: 12 residues. V was cut by 4 bases and J by 10 bases, with 14 bases left in between. Each CDR3 protein gets one entry after TCRdb re-called the 5' RACE reads with MiXCR. The repertoire includes about 310,000 distinct CDR3 sequences, roughly 4% of them detected once, and around 22% sits in the top ten. The sample comes from a study of T cells after yellow fever vaccination. Study conclusions and caveats: Detected again after the booster were most primary-vaccination clones, at 95% to 97% CD4 and 70% to 90% CD8. Any FACS-sorted repertoire could hold abundant clonotypes that contaminate it from the bulk population. Shared CD4/CD8 clonotypes were a small share, likely from convergent recombination.

Sequences were derived from PBMCs, sampled on the day of the yellow fever booster vaccination. The chain has TRBV5-1 and TRBJ1-1; the D gene is possibly TRBD1 (5 bases). This TCR was sampled from a man between 18 and 35 years old who received the YFV17D yellow fever vaccine. The CDR3 region is CASSHQQEGAFF. CDR3 nucleotide sequence: TGCGCCAGCAGCCACCAACAGGAGGGAGCTTTCTTT.